The 31 T cell receptor beta chains in this list originate from one sample, sequenced in a study of blood T cell repertoires in COVID-19. Using immunoSEQ multiplex PCR, the repertoire was profiled, and TCRdb retains in-frame clones only, with some absent. The data contain about 40,000 clones, 75% to 90% of them singletons. The specimen was peripheral blood. These receptors were taken from a man in his forties or fifties with active or convalescent COVID-19.

The chain combines TRBV2 with TRBJ1-6; the match to TRBD1 covers 8 bases. CDR1 SNHLY and CDR2 FYNNEI come from the germline V gene. The V gene end was trimmed by 4 bases and the J gene end by 7 bases; junction bases not matched to a gene: 6. CDR3 size: 15 residues. The CDR3 region is CASSAQGVVNSPLHF. Written as DNA, the CDR3 is TGTGCCAGCAGTGCACAGGGGGTGGTAAATTCACCCCTCCACTTT.

The chain recombines TRBV10-2 with TRBJ1-1; 7 bases fit TRBD1. Germline CDR1 reads WSHSY; CDR2 reads SAAADI. V shed 4 bases and J 8 bases; nucleotides not matched to a gene: 4. This CDR3 contains 12 residues. In DNA, the CDR3 is TGCGCCAGCAGTGTTACAGGGGCAGAAGCTTTCTTT. It specifies CASSVTGAEAFF.

Regarding this clone: Compared with germline, one end of the junction differs, possibly owing to a read error. This rearrangement joins TRBV7-9 to TRBJ2-7; TRBD1 agrees at 8 bases. The germline CDR1 and CDR2 sequences are SEHNR and FQNEAQ (reference sequence). CDR3 length: 14 amino acids. CDR3 bases: TGTGCCAGCAGCTTAGTGCAGGACAGGGAATTGCCCTCCTTC. The encoded protein is CASSLVQDRELPSF.

The rearrangement joins TRBV4-2 to TRBJ1-1; 7 bases map to TRBD1. From germline, CDR1 is LGHNA and CDR2 YNFKEQ. With 1 base clipped from V and 1 base from J, the junction kept 3 bases outside the gene matches. This CDR3 is built from 15 residues. CDR3 protein: CASSQVGTENTEAFF. CDR3 DNA: TGTGCCAGCAGCCAAGTAGGGACAGAGAACACTGAAGCTTTCTTT.

The chain uses TRBV9 and TRBJ1-2, with D unclear. The CDR3 contains 17 residues. Germline V gives CDR1 SGDLS, CDR2 YYNGEE. Trimming left V 0 bases short and J 8 bases short, with 23 bases between. CDR3 DNA: TGTGCCAGCAGCGTAGCCGGGGAGAGGGATCGTGGTGCAGGCTACACCTTC. Amino acids: CASSVAGERDRGAGYTF.

The chain joins TRBV14 to TRBJ1-2; D is undetermined. Germline V gene data show CDR1 as SGHDN and CDR2 as FVKESK. V was pared by 1 base and J by 3 bases, with 9 bases between. The CDR3 has 14 amino acids. Written as DNA, the CDR3 is TGTGCCAGCAGCCAAGGGTTAGCACACTATGGCTACACCTTC. This codes for CASSQGLAHYGYTF.

This clone was seen just once. The chain uses TRBV5-1 and TRBJ2-5; 9 nucleotides match TRBD2. In germline, CDR1 is SGHRS, CDR2 YFSETQ. CDR3 length: 17 residues. V lost 4 bases, J lost 2 bases, and 12 bases stayed unmatched. The CDR3 sequence is CASSLTPSGVSQETQYF. CDR3 nucleotide sequence: TGCGCCAGCAGCCTTACCCCTAGCGGGGTATCGCAAGAGACCCAGTACTTC. Full variable domain (missing parts from reference TRBV5-1 and TRBJ2-5): KAGVTQTPRYLIKTRGQQVTLSCSPISGHRSVSWYQQTPGQGLQFLFEYFSETQRNKGNFPGRFSGRQFSNSRSEMNVSTLELGDSALYLCASSLTPSGVSQETQYFGPGTRLLVL.

The V and J genes are TRBV7-9 and TRBJ2-3; 9 bases align to TRBD2. The CDR3 has 15 amino acids. The germline CDR1 and CDR2 sequences are SEHNR and FQNEAQ (reference sequence). V lost 1 base, J lost 4 bases, and 3 bases stayed unmatched. CDR3 region: CASSLGASGADTQYF. DNA of the CDR3: TGTGCCAGCAGCTTAGGGGCTAGCGGGGCAGATACGCAGTATTTT.

V gene TRBV11-1 combines with J gene TRBJ1-1, with TRBD1 as a possible D gene (6 bases). The V gene lost 0 bases and the J gene lost 6 bases, with 11 bases spanning the gap. In germline, CDR1 is SGHAT, CDR2 FQDESV (reference sequence). The CDR3 sequence is 14 residues long. The CDR3 sequence: CASSLAPGVPEAFF. The CDR3 bases are TGTGCCAGCAGCTTAGCCCCAGGGGTTCCTGAAGCTTTCTTT.

This chain uses TRBV6-2 or TRBV6-3 with TRBJ2-1; D remains ambiguous. The CDR3 covers 16 residues. The V gene's germline CDR1 is MNHEY and CDR2 SVGEGT. The ends were cut back, 2 bases at V and 4 bases at J, with 15 bases in the middle. The CDR3 here is CASSYVLALRYNEQFF. The CDR3 coding sequence is TGTGCCAGCAGTTACGTATTAGCCCTACGATACAATGAGCAGTTCTTC.

The chain links TRBV3-1 (or the pseudogene TRBV3-2) to TRBJ1-2; the D gene is possibly TRBD1 (5 bases). Between the trimmed V and J ends, which lost 1 base and 3 bases, there was a span of 18 bases. From germline, CDR1 is LGHDT and CDR2 YNNKEL (reference sequence). The CDR3 sequence is 17 residues long. CDR3 DNA: TGTGCCAGCAGCCAAGCCAGCGGGGGGTCCCACTACTATGGCTACACCTTC. It translates to CASSQASGGSHYYGYTF.

Details on this clone: No conserved phenylalanine or tryptophan is present at the end of the CDR3, so a read error is the likely explanation. No DNA is shown, since the ends of the CDR3 on it are uncertain; the CDR3 is the one TCRdb lists. This sequence joins TRBV18 and TRBJ2-4; TRBD2 is the table's D call, not checked against the DNA. The CDR3 sequence runs 12 residues, both termini included. The germline V gene has CDR1 KGHSH and CDR2 LQKENI. The CDR3 sequence is CASSPGSAGLIY.

V and J are TRBV3-1 (or the pseudogene TRBV3-2) and TRBJ2-7; D might be TRBD2 (5 bases). CDR1 and CDR2 (germline): LGHDT, YNNKEL (reference sequence). This CDR3 spans 15 amino acids. Trimming took 1 base from V and 0 from J, leaving 10 bases between them. The CDR3: CASSQVIGSSYEQYF. The CDR3 bases are TGTGCCAGCAGCCAAGTTATAGGGAGCTCCTACGAGCAGTACTTC.

The chain links TRBV4-1 to TRBJ1-5, with D possibly TRBD1 on 6 matching bases. CDR1 and CDR2 (germline): MGHRA, YSYEKL. V was shortened by 0 bases and J by 3 bases, with 18 bases between the two germline ends. The CDR3 extends over 18 amino acids. The CDR3 loop is CASSQDGIGAGVNQPQHF. CDR3 DNA: TGCGCCAGCAGCCAAGATGGTATTGGGGCAGGGGTCAATCAGCCCCAGCATTTT.

This chain links TRBV6-5 with TRBJ1-1, with a possible D match to TRBD1 (5 bases). This CDR3 has 14 residues. Trimming stripped 5 bases from V and 1 base from J, with 11 bases between. From germline, CDR1 is MNHEY and CDR2 SVGAGI. The chain's CDR3 is CASSLLTANTEAFF. The CDR3 coding sequence is TGTGCCAGCAGTCTCCTGACAGCGAACACTGAAGCTTTCTTT.

The chain uses TRBV28 and TRBJ1-6; TRBD1 matches at 9 bases. Germline loops: CDR1 MDHEN, CDR2 SYDVKM. V was clipped by 7 bases and J by 7 bases; unmatched bases: 14. The CDR3 covers 17 residues. This chain's CDR3 is CASTSGTGSIRNSPLHF. DNA of the CDR3: TGTGCCAGCACCTCCGGGACAGGGTCCATTCGCAATTCACCCCTCCACTTT.

This rearrangement joins TRBV30 to TRBJ1-5; 9 bases match TRBD1. The CDR3 is made up of 15 amino acids. Germline V gene data show CDR1 as GTSNPN and CDR2 as SVGIG (reference sequence). With 7 bases clipped from V and 2 bases from J, the junction kept 9 bases outside the gene matches. DNA for the CDR3: TGTGCCTCCAGGGACAGGGAGTTGGGCAATCAGCCCCAGCATTTT. It yields the protein CASRDRELGNQPQHF.

The genes are TRBV30 and TRBJ2-3; TRBD2 matches at 8 bases. The CDR3 covers 13 residues. Germline V CDR1 and CDR2: GTSNPN, SVGIG (reference sequence). V dropped 4 bases and J dropped 7; count of bases not matched to a gene: 7. CDR3 protein: CAWKPGGPHTQYF. CDR3 sequence (DNA): TGTGCCTGGAAACCGGGGGGGCCGCATACGCAGTATTTT.

The V gene is TRBV9, the J gene TRBJ1-1; 7 bases match TRBD1. Germline CDR1 reads SGDLS; CDR2 reads YYNGEE. This CDR3 is built from 17 residues. V dropped 3 bases and J dropped 1; count of bases not matched to a gene: 12. The chain's CDR3 is CASSGRNPGTANTEAFF. In DNA form, the CDR3 reads TGTGCCAGCAGCGGACGAAATCCCGGGACAGCGAACACTGAAGCTTTCTTT.

The rearrangement uses TRBV2 and TRBJ1-2; D gene ambiguous. The CDR3 extends over 13 amino acids. The V and J ends lost 2 bases and 8 bases respectively, with 12 bases between them. CDR1 SNHLY and CDR2 FYNNEI come from the germline V gene. In DNA form, the CDR3 reads TGTGCCAGCAGTGAAACCCCGTCGGGAGGCTACACCTTC. This encodes CASSETPSGGYTF. Variable domain in full (rest from reference TRBV2 and TRBJ1-2): EPEVTQTPSHQVTQMGQEVILRCVPISNHLYFYWYRQILGQKVEFLVSFYNNEISEKSEIFDDQFSVERPDGSNFTLKIRSTKLEDSAMYFCASSETPSGGYTFGSGTRLTVV.

The chain joins TRBV10-1 to TRBJ1-2; 8 bases agree with TRBD1. The trim removed 7 bases at V and 3 bases at J, leaving 7 bases unmatched. Per the germline V gene, CDR1 is WNHNN and CDR2 is SYGVQD (reference sequence). The CDR3 runs 14 residues. The CDR3 region is CASIGTGSYYGYTF. The CDR3 region has the DNA TGCGCCAGCATTGGGACAGGAAGTTACTATGGCTACACCTTC.

This clone was seen more than once but under ten times. The chain carries TRBV5-1 and TRBJ2-1; 15 nucleotides align to TRBD2. The V gene's germline CDR1 is SGHRS and CDR2 YFSETQ. Losses at the gene ends were 3 bases for V and 3 bases for J; bases not matched to a gene: 7. This CDR3 is 18 amino acids long. Here the CDR3 reads CASSSGTSGGLHYNEQFF. The CDR3 DNA reads as TGCGCCAGCAGCTCAGGGACTAGCGGGGGGCTCCACTACAATGAGCAGTTCTTC.

The chain links TRBV19 to TRBJ1-6, with D unresolved. With 6 bases removed from V and 5 bases from J, the gap between germline ends came to 14 bases. Germline CDR1 reads LNHDA; CDR2 reads SQIVND (reference sequence). The CDR3 spans 15 residues. The CDR3 DNA sequence: TGTGCCAGTAGGTTCCCGGGTAGAGATAATTCACCCCTCCACTTT. This translates into CASRFPGRDNSPLHF.

The chain uses TRBV27 and TRBJ2-7, with D perhaps matching TRBD1 (6 bases). The CDR3 extends over 15 amino acids. The ends were cut back, 7 bases at V and 4 bases at J, with 20 bases in the middle. Germline loops: CDR1 MNHEY, CDR2 SMNVEV (reference sequence). The CDR3 region has the DNA TGTGCCAGCACCTCCGTGACAGGTGGGATTTACGAGCAGTACTTC. Its translation: CASTSVTGGIYEQYF.

This CDR3 is CASSLSTGQASGSWETQYF. The CDR3 nucleotides are TGTGCCAGCAGTTTATCTACCGGGCAGGCTAGCGGATCTTGGGAGACCCAGTACTTC. V usage is TRBV27 and J usage is TRBJ2-5, with TRBD2 matching 7 bases. After removal of 0 bases from V and 5 bases from J, the junction contained 18 bases not matched to a gene. The CDR3 has 19 residues. Germline CDR1 is MNHEY and CDR2 is SMNVEV (reference sequence).

The chain employs TRBV10-2 and TRBJ2-3; D not resolved. This CDR3 contains 15 residues. Germline V CDR1 and CDR2: WSHSY, SAAADI. V lost 3 bases and J lost 7, with 17 bases in between. CDR3 coding DNA: TGCGCCAGCAGTGAAGCCAGGAACCCCGTGAATACGCAGTATTTT. This gives the protein CASSEARNPVNTQYF.

Here the CDR3 DNA reads TGCAGCGTTGCCGGACAGGGCCAGTACGAGCAGTACTTC. The encoded protein is CSVAGQGQYEQYF. The V call is TRBV29-1, the J call TRBJ2-7, with 8 bases fitting TRBD1. The CDR3 is made up of 13 amino acids. CDR1 and CDR2 from the germline V gene are SQVTM and ANQGSEA. The ends lost 4 bases at V and 4 bases at J; junction bases unmatched: 6.

J is TRBJ2-7 and V is TRBV7-9, with TRBD1 matching 7 bases. Germline CDR1 and CDR2: SEHNR and FQNEAQ (reference sequence). The length of the CDR3 is 18 residues. J was trimmed by 4 bases and V by 6 bases; bases with no gene match: 21. The CDR3 reads CASSDRLTGKGGWYEQYF. The CDR3 region has the DNA TGTGCCAGCAGTGATAGATTGACAGGGAAAGGGGGCTGGTACGAGCAGTACTTC.

This CDR3 reads CASSIPVSNQPQHF. The DNA for the CDR3 is TGTGCCAGTAGTATTCCCGTGAGCAATCAGCCCCAGCATTTT. The chain employs TRBV19 and TRBJ1-5; D is unresolved. CDR1 is LNHDA, CDR2 SQIVND, per germline (reference sequence). The CDR3 runs to 14 residues. Trimming took 3 bases from V and 1 from J, leaving 7 bases between them.

This clone occurred once. The gene calls are TRBV7-3 and TRBJ2-5; D gene uncertain. V was clipped by 5 bases and J by 1 base, with 8 bases between them. This CDR3 comprises 13 residues. CDR1 SGHTA and CDR2 FQGTGA come from the germline V gene. The CDR3 loop reads CASSPGSQETQYF. CDR3 coding DNA: TGTGCCAGCAGCCCAGGATCCCAAGAGACCCAGTACTTC.

This clone was picked up one time. V gene TRBV5-1 combines with J gene TRBJ2-3; no definite D call. The CDR3 loop spans 14 amino acids. The germline gives CDR1 SGHRS, CDR2 YFSETQ. The V end was cut by 2 bases, the J end by 1 base, with 8 bases between. DNA for the CDR3: TGCGCCAGCAGCTTCGATGGGCGCACAGATACGCAGTATTTT. It yields the protein CASSFDGRTDTQYF.